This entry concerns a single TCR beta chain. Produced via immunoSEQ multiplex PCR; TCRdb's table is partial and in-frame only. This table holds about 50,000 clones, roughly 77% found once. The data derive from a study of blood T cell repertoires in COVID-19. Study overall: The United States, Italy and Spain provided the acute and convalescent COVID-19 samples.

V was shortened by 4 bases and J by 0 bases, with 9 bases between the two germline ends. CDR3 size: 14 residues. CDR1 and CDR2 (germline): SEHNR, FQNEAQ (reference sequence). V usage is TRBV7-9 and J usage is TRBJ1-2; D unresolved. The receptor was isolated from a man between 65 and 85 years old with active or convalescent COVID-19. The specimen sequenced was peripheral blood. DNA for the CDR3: TGTGCCAGCAGCTCTCGAGAGGCTAACTATGGCTACACCTTC. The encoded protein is CASSSREANYGYTF.